This TCR beta chain comes out of a study of glioma-infiltrating T cells. In the case of this clonotype: A junction end diverges from the germline sequence, so it may reflect a read error.

CDR1 MDHEN and CDR2 SYDVKM come from the germline V gene. The CDR3 is 14 residues long. Using RNA template, CDR3s of TCR alpha and beta were amplified with iRepertoire arm-PCR. From the multiplex PCR reads, TCRdb called clonotypes with MiXCR, one entry per CDR3 protein. The data contain under 200,000 distinct CDR3 sequences, roughly 45% of them singletons. The V call is TRBV28, the J call TRBJ2-7, with D unclear. The TCR comes from a human donor with low-grade glioma or glioblastoma, undergoing nonglioma brain surgery, or in good health (not recorded which). The sequenced material came from glioma tissue, nonneoplastic brain tissue, or PBMCs (not recorded which). CDR3 sequence reads: CASSLSVGVYGQYF. Written as DNA, the CDR3 is TGTGCCAGCAGCCTCAGTGTAGGTGTCTACGGGCAGTACTTC.